A single T cell receptor (beta chain) is shown here with its context. This sample stems from a study of blood T cell repertoires in COVID-19. At the level of the study: Collection of acute and convalescent COVID-19 samples took place in the United States, Italy and Spain. From T cells, B-cell-depleted T cells, or PBMCs came the material, which was cDNA or gDNA.

In the authors' methods: Counts of nucleated cells, estimated from reference gene primer amplification, were obtained. Profiling relied on immunoSEQ multiplex PCR, and the TCRdb table lists in-frame clones only, not all of them. V, J and clone size reflect that table, while D and trimming were determined from the DNA. This sample has about 220,000 clones; 70% to 90% occur once, and the top ten carry roughly 13%. The CDR3 sequence is 14 residues long. CDR1 is SGHDT, CDR2 YYEEEE, per germline. V lost 7 bases and J 0 bases, leaving 14 bases between the germline ends. This clonotype originated in a human donor in a cohort sampled during active COVID-19. The V and J genes are TRBV5-6 and TRBJ2-7; D uncertain. The sample was peripheral blood. CDR3: CASFEWRISYEQYF. In nucleotides, the CDR3 is TGTGCCAGCTTTGAATGGCGGATCTCCTACGAGCAGTACTTC.